One and the same sample provided the 16 T cell receptor beta chains below, sequenced in a study of T cell repertoires in cytomegalovirus infection. TCRdb itself ran the reads through MiXCR, one entry per CDR3 protein. Of roughly 630,000 distinct CDR3 sequences listed, 20% to 25% are singletons. The source material was CD8+ T cells from PBMCs. All receptors come from a human donor in good health (CMV status not recorded). Some clones in this sample may be carry-over from other donors' samples.

This clonotype has more than one count but fewer than ten. This chain links TRBV27 with TRBJ2-1; D perhaps matches TRBD1 (6 bases). V was clipped by 3 bases and J by 3 bases, with 15 bases between them. CDR3 length: 16 amino acids. CDR1 is MNHEY and CDR2 is SMNVEV in the germline V gene (reference sequence). The CDR3 DNA sequence: TGTGCCAGCAGTTTTATACAGGGACCCCTCTACAATGAGCAGTTCTTC. This sequence encodes CASSFIQGPLYNEQFF.

This clonotype was counted once. The V and J genes are TRBV27 and TRBJ1-1; 9 positions match TRBD1. The germline V gene encodes CDR1 MNHEY and CDR2 SMNVEV (reference sequence). This CDR3 is built from 14 residues. V trimming: 4 bases; J trimming: 11 bases; junction bases outside the gene matches: 11. The CDR3 reads CASSSGTGPPAAFF. CDR3 nucleotides: TGTGCCAGCAGTTCCGGGACAGGGCCTCCTGCGGCTTTCTTT.

The chain joins TRBV28 to TRBJ2-7, with D possibly being TRBD1 (5 bases). V lost 8 bases and J 7 bases, leaving 18 bases between the germline ends. The CDR3 has 13 amino acids. The germline gives CDR1 MDHEN, CDR2 SYDVKM. As DNA, the CDR3 is TGTGCCAGCGGTCCCCTTTCAGGGAAGGAGCAGTACTTC. It is translated as CASGPLSGKEQYF.

V and J are TRBV2 and TRBJ2-7; D may correspond to TRBD1 or TRBD2 (5 bases each). V was cut by 2 bases and J by 4 bases, with 18 bases left in between. The CDR3 length is 16 residues. Germline-derived CDR1 and CDR2 are SNHLY and FYNNEI. As DNA, the CDR3 is TGTGCCAGCAGTGAATTGGGGCCTCCAAGGGAGTACGAGCAGTACTTC. This gives the protein CASSELGPPREYEQYF.

This clonotype was seen a few times. The chain uses TRBV20-1 and TRBJ2-7; 7 bases are shared with TRBD2. CDR1 is DFQATT, CDR2 SNEGSKA, per germline (reference sequence). Losses at the gene ends were 5 bases for V and 3 bases for J; bases not matched to a gene: 10. This CDR3 contains 14 residues. CDR3 in DNA: TGCAGTGCTCCTCCGCGAGCGGGAAACTACGAGCAGTACTTC. This translates into CSAPPRAGNYEQYF.

This chain links TRBV2 with TRBJ2-1; no definite D call. The CDR3 is 11 amino acids. V was trimmed by 7 bases and J by 8 bases, leaving 9 bases between them. The germline V gene has CDR1 SNHLY and CDR2 FYNNEI. Written as DNA, the CDR3 is TGTGCCAGCAACCTAAGCGATGAGCAGTTCTTC. This codes for CASNLSDEQFF.

This clonotype was detected only a few times. The genes are TRBV11-2 and TRBJ2-1; 14 bases agree with TRBD2. The germline V gene has CDR1 SGHAT and CDR2 FQNNGV. The CDR3 length is 18 residues. Losses at the gene ends were 2 bases for V and 6 bases for J; bases not matched to a gene: 9. Written as DNA, the CDR3 is TGTGCCAGCAGCTTACTGCCGGGACTAGCGGGGGACCTCAATGAGCAGTTCTTC. Translating gives CASSLLPGLAGDLNEQFF.

This clonotype was counted ten times or more. The V gene is TRBV7-9, the J gene TRBJ2-1; the D call may be TRBD1 or TRBD2 (5 bases each). Germline V gives CDR1 SEHNR, CDR2 FQNEAQ (reference sequence). This CDR3 is built from 15 residues. Trimming removed 2 bases at V and 3 bases at J, with 11 bases between. The CDR3 bases are TGTGCCAGCAGCTTAATACGGGGCAACTACAATGAGCAGTTCTTC. Protein product: CASSLIRGNYNEQFF. The full variable domain, completed using reference TRBV7-9 and TRBJ2-1, is DTGVSQNPRHKITKRGQNVTFRCDPISEHNRLYWYRQTLGQGPEFLTYFQNEAQLEKSRLLSDRFSAERPKGSFSTLEIQRTEQGDSAMYLCASSLIRGNYNEQFFGPGTRLTVL.

The rearrangement links TRBV29-1 to TRBJ2-1, with a weak D call TRBD1 (5 bases). V shed 2 bases and J shed 0 bases, with 17 bases lying between them. The germline V gene has CDR1 SQVTM and CDR2 ANQGSEA. The CDR3 consists of 17 residues. CDR3 region: CSVELYDSESSYNEQFF. In DNA form, the CDR3 reads TGCAGCGTTGAACTTTACGACAGTGAAAGCTCCTACAATGAGCAGTTCTTC.

This clonotype was recorded at least ten times. This chain connects TRBV7-3 to TRBJ1-5; D unclear. Germline V gene sequence: CDR1 SGHTA, CDR2 FQGTGA. The V gene lost 6 bases and the J gene lost 2 bases, with 8 bases spanning the gap. The CDR3 runs 13 residues. In nucleotides, the CDR3 is TGTGCCAGCAGTCCCGAACGCAATCAGCCCCAGCATTTT. The encoded protein is CASSPERNQPQHF.

This clonotype was seen a handful of times. The V gene is TRBV19, the J gene TRBJ1-5, with D uncertain. V shed 6 bases and J shed 1 base, with 10 bases lying between them. Germline V gives CDR1 LNHDA, CDR2 SQIVND (reference sequence). CDR3 length equals 14 residues. As DNA, the CDR3 is TGTGCCAGTAGCCGGCGGGGAAGCAATCAGCCCCAGCATTTT. Protein: CASSRRGSNQPQHF.

The genes are TRBV28 and TRBJ2-5, with a weak D call TRBD2 (6 bases). This CDR3 comprises 14 residues. V lost 4 bases, J lost 1 base, and 10 bases lay in between. Looked up from germline, CDR1 is MDHEN and CDR2 is SYDVKM. The CDR3 loop reads CASSWDSSQETQYF. CDR3 sequence (DNA): TGTGCCAGCAGTTGGGACTCGAGCCAAGAGACCCAGTACTTC. The full variable domain, in which reference TRBV28 and TRBJ2-5 provide the parts outside the CDR3, is DVKVTQSSRYLVKRTGEKVFLECVQDMDHENMFWYRQDPGLGLRLIYFSYDVKMKEKGDIPEGYSVSREKKERFSLILESASTNQTSMYLCASSWDSSQETQYFGPGTRLLVL.

This chain joins TRBV4-3 and TRBJ2-3; 9 nucleotides align to TRBD2. This CDR3 region has 16 residues. J lost 2 bases, V lost 5 bases, and 8 bases had no gene match. Per the germline V gene, CDR1 is LGHNA and CDR2 is YSLEER. DNA for the CDR3: TGCGCCAGCAGCTATGGACTAGCGAGAATCACAGATACGCAGTATTTT. Protein: CASSYGLARITDTQYF.

In DNA, the CDR3 is TGTGCCAGCAGCTTAAGATCGAAATCCCAAGAGACCCAGTACTTC. Translation: CASSLRSKSQETQYF. This rearrangement joins TRBV11-3 to TRBJ2-5; D gene ambiguous. Trimming left V 2 bases short and J 1 base short, with 11 bases between. This CDR3 spans 15 amino acids. Germline assignment: CDR1 SGHNT and CDR2 YENEEA.

The chain combines TRBV7-8 with TRBJ1-5; weak D call: TRBD1 (5 bases). This CDR3 is 14 amino acids long. CDR1 is SGHVS and CDR2 is FQNEAQ in the germline V gene. V was trimmed by 1 base and J by 7 bases, leaving 11 bases between them. In nucleotides, the CDR3 is TGTGCCAGCAGCTTAGATTCAGGGTACCAGCCCCAGCATTTT. This sequence encodes CASSLDSGYQPQHF.

This clonotype was seen a few times. This chain links TRBV7-6 with TRBJ1-1, with 10 bases that match TRBD1. Germline CDR1 reads SGHVS; CDR2 reads FNYEAQ. This CDR3 has 15 amino acids. V was pared by 1 base and J by 5 bases, with 4 bases of the junction left unmatched. The CDR3 loop is CASSLVPGQGTEAFF. The CDR3, as DNA: TGTGCCAGCAGCTTAGTGCCGGGACAGGGGACTGAAGCTTTCTTT.